Described below is a single T cell receptor (beta chain) sequence and its context. What it binds is not known. This table comes from immunoSEQ multiplex PCR, and its TCRdb copy is limited to in-frame clones, with some not included. Of some 30,000 clones in the sample, about 93% were seen once. This sample is drawn from a study of PD-1 blockade in classical Hodgkin lymphoma. About the study: Nivolumab dosed at 3 mg/kg went to patients intravenously every 2 weeks. Study results and caveats: Reported findings placed baseline TCR diversity lower in newly diagnosed patients (compared with healthy donors). Complete responders showed a baseline diversity that resembled the diversity of newly diagnosed patients.

Trimming took off 7 bases at V and 6 bases at J, with 10 bases between the two ends. The CDR3 runs to 12 residues. Germline assignment: CDR1 LNHDA and CDR2 SQIVND (reference sequence). Indicated time point: cycle 4 day 1 (C4D1), after less than 7 weeks of nivolumab. Relapses following autologous stem cell transplantation were seen in all patients, with brentuximab vedotin exposure varying. Thawed PBMCs were the source of CD4+ T cells, purified by magnetic negative selection. Best response was recorded as complete response, partial response or progressive disease. The rearrangement links TRBV19 to TRBJ1-5; unclear D gene. Sequencing used CD4+ T cells from blood, obtained before the fourth cycle of nivolumab. The TCR originated in a human donor with classical Hodgkin lymphoma. The CDR3 nucleotides read TGTGCCAGTATGTCAGGACGTCAGCCCCAGCATTTT. Residues: CASMSGRQPQHF.